This T cell receptor beta chain is drawn from a study of identical twins. Study results and limitations: Findings depended on cross-sectional statistics rather than tracking the same donors.

This CDR3 is built from 13 residues. The V and J ends lost 5 bases and 9 bases respectively, with 14 bases between them. The germline gives CDR1 DFQATT, CDR2 SNEGSKA (reference sequence). Points on this clonotype: The antigen remains unidentified.

In TCRdb, the 5' RACE reads were re-called with MiXCR into one record per CDR3 protein. The sample records fewer than 500,000 distinct CDR3 sequences, about 13% being singletons. These data are also associated with another study on yellow fever vaccine responses in identical twins.

The sequence was obtained from a woman aged 18 to 35 in good health. Sequences were obtained from CD4+ T cells sorted from blood. This rearrangement joins TRBV20-1 to TRBJ1-6; D perhaps matches TRBD1 (6 bases). CDR3: CSAQGTSLSPLHF. DNA of the CDR3: TGCAGTGCTCAAGGGACATCTCTTTCACCCCTCCACTTT.